This TCR beta chain stems from a study of T cell responses to AZD1222 COVID-19 vaccine. Trimming removed 0 bases from V and 1 base from J, with 19 bases in between. Per the germline V gene, CDR1 is LGHDT and CDR2 is YNNKEL (reference sequence). CDR3 size: 18 residues. To note about this clone: The antigen is undetermined.

Whether given at about 4 or about 12 weeks, second doses were pooled. Study-wide points: There were repertoire samples only from the period after the peak T cell response. Across the whole spike, CD4 TCRs peaked at regions 160-218 and 743-854. An increase in Spike-specific TCR breadth and depth was observed after two AZD1222 doses.

Profiling relied on immunoSEQ multiplex PCR, and the TCRdb table lists in-frame clones only, not all of them. Of 50,000 to 65,000 clones in the sample, around 90% were seen once. The sample was peripheral blood, taken 28 days after the second AZD1222 dose. The rearrangement joins TRBV3-1 (or the pseudogene TRBV3-2) to TRBJ2-7; a possible D gene is TRBD2 (5 bases). This sequence originates from an adult who received the AZD1222 COVID-19 vaccine. This CDR3 reads CASSQDYHKASSSYEQYF. The CDR3 region has the DNA TGTGCCAGCAGCCAAGATTACCATAAGGCTAGCTCTTCCTACGAGCAGTACTTC.